This T cell receptor beta chain was sequenced in a study of blood T cell repertoires in COVID-19 (dated by TCRdb to the early 2020s). For the study in its entirety: The collaborator samples originated in the United States, Italy and Spain and spanned the acute and convalescent phases of COVID-19. A freely available public database, intended as a resource for researchers studying the immune response to SARS-CoV-2, is where the repertoires were released. The material from the prospective study consisted of cDNA or gDNA derived from T cells, B-cell-depleted T cells, or PBMCs. Sample metadata almost always included a de-identified subject ID, COVID-19 status, age in years and sex. The dataset comprised deeply sampled blood TCRbeta repertoires from subjects exposed to, actively infected with, or recovered from COVID-19. Where HLA class I and class II types were available, the types were taken from metadata supplied by the sample provider, not from assay-based typing. Samples were obtained from the ongoing ImmuneRACE study (first 160 participants) and from about 1,300 subjects provided by 6 global collaborators. What the research found in general, with its limitations: How much clinical and demographic metadata was included differed by source and by participant, and the metadata was provided uncurated.

The count of this clone is one. Which antigen it targets is not known. No clone much larger than this one lies a single base away; base qualities are absent. The CDR3 contains 14 residues, cysteine and phenylalanine counted. The retained sequence is limited to the CDR3, 42 bases, with the frame set at the first base. Trimming takes 5 bases off V and 8 bases off J; junction bases not matched to a gene: 10. The germline V gene specifies SGHTA as CDR1 and FQGNSA as CDR2. TCRbeta CDR3 regions were amplified from genomic DNA using the immunoSEQ Assay, a bias-controlled multiplex PCR. The study's own analysis went as follows. The number of nucleated cells in each sample was estimated from the amplification of reference gene primers within the assay. Sequence reads were collapsed and filtered to measure the absolute abundance of every unique TCRbeta CDR3 rearrangement. Productive Simpson clonality was computed per sample as the square root of Simpson's diversity index over productive rearrangements. The immuneACCESS repertoire file appears here via TCRdb, limited to in-frame rearrangements. These files lack a portion of the clones; in checked studies, under half of the deficit traces to unresolved V genes, and the cause of the others is not known. The DNA gave D and trimming, while V, J and clone size come from that table. Within this sample are under 200,000 clones, with about 83% of them counted one time only. The ten largest clones take up roughly a fifth of the sample.

A second Seattle source provided samples from volunteer blood donors who had recovered from COVID-19. The collaborating institutions used their own protocols to collect whole blood in K2EDTA tubes. For TCRbeta analysis, collaborator samples were shipped as frozen whole blood, as isolated PBMCs, or as DNA extracted from either sample type. Sample: peripheral blood. In this chain, TRBV7-2 is recombined with TRBJ1-1; 8 central nucleotides agree with TRBD1. This sequence was found in a woman aged 70-85 years who had recovered from COVID-19. This receptor carries the CDR3 CASSTGQGRGEAFF. The DNA is as follows: TGTGCCAGCAGCACTGGACAGGGAAGGGGCGAAGCTTTCTTT.